This TCR beta chain was captured by sequencing in a study of blood T cell repertoires in COVID-19. Study context: Researchers got acute and convalescent COVID-19 samples from the United States, Italy and Spain. Nucleic acid was either cDNA or gDNA, and it came from T cells, B-cell-depleted T cells, or PBMCs.

Authors' methods: How many nucleated cells were present was estimated from reference gene primer amplification. Assay: immunoSEQ multiplex PCR; the TCRdb copy retains only in-frame clones and omits some. Clonal size and the V and J genes are those of that table, whereas D and trimming came from the DNA. The sample lists over 120,000 clones, around 84% occurring once. This receptor was identified in a man in his 60s with active or convalescent COVID-19. Sample: peripheral blood.

CDR3 amino acids: CASRETGNNEKLFF. Written as DNA, the CDR3 is TGTGCCAGCAGAGAGACAGGAAATAATGAAAAACTGTTTTTT. The chain links TRBV2 to TRBJ1-4, with D maybe TRBD1 (6 bases). V was cut by 6 bases and J by 4 bases, with 12 bases left in between. The length of the CDR3 is 14 residues. Germline CDR1 SNHLY, CDR2 FYNNEI.